Given below is one T cell receptor beta chain in context. Unmatched junction bases numbered 9, after V lost 4 bases and J lost 8 bases. Germline V CDR1 and CDR2: SGDLS, YYNGEE. The CDR3 length is 14 residues. This entry comes from a study of blood T cell repertoires in COVID-19. Looking at the study overall: The analysed material was cDNA or gDNA that came from T cells, B-cell-depleted T cells, or PBMCs.

Under the authors' procedure: Counts of nucleated cells, estimated from reference gene primer amplification, were obtained. Only in-frame clones appear in the TCRdb table, and some are missing; sequencing was by immunoSEQ multiplex PCR. V and J calls plus clone size are reproduced from that table; the DNA served to infer D and trimming. The table shows tens of thousands of clones, with around four fifths occurring only once. The TCR comes from a human donor in a cohort sampled during active COVID-19. The V gene is TRBV9, the J gene TRBJ1-3; 7 bases agree with TRBD1. The sequenced material came from peripheral blood. This chain's CDR3 is CASSSSHRGDTIYF. The CDR3 nucleotides read TGTGCCAGCAGCTCCTCGCACAGGGGAGACACCATATATTTT.